This entry is about one TCR beta chain. Its target is unknown. The CD8+ and CD4+ T cells were isolated magnetically using a negative isolation approach, whereas the TEMRA cells were enriched by FACS. The CDR3 extends over 14 amino acids. Per germline, CDR1 SEHNR and CDR2 FQNEAQ (reference sequence). Trimming cost V 5 bases and J 5 bases, with 10 bases left between them. Reverse transcription of 0.5 to 1 ug RNA was performed with random hexamers. TCRdb ran MiXCR on the immunoSEQ multiplex PCR reads and lists one entry per CDR3 protein. The sample consists of roughly 190,000 distinct CDR3 sequences, 93% of them appearing once. The data belong to a study of CD8 T cells in Susac syndrome. Findings and limits, study-wide: The study admitted that it had a relatively small number of individuals in its TCR sequencing and HLA analysis.

This receptor was identified in a human donor in good health. This chain connects TRBV7-9 to TRBJ1-6, with D perhaps matching TRBD1 (5 bases). The source material was CD4+ T cells from PBMCs. CDR3 coding DNA: TGTGCCAGCAGCCCCAGGGAAAATAATTCACCCCTCCACTTT. Translating gives CASSPRENNSPLHF.